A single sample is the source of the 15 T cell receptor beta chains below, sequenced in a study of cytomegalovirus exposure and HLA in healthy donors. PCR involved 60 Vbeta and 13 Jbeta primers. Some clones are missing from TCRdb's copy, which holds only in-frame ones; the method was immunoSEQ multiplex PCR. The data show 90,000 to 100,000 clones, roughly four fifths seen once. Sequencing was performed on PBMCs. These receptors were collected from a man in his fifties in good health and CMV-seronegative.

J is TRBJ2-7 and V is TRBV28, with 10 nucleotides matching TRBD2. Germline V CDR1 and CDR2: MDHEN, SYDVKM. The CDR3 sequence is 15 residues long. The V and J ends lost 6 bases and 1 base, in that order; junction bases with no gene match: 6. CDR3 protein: CASSPVLAGSYEQYF. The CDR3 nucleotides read TGTGCCAGCAGCCCAGTACTAGCGGGATCCTACGAGCAGTACTTC.

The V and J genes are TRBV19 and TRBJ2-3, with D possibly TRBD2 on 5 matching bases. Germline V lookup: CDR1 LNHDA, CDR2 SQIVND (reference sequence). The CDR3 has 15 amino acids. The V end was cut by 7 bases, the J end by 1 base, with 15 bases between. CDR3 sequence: CASNPSSRGTDTQYF. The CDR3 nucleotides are TGTGCCAGTAACCCTAGCAGCCGGGGCACAGATACGCAGTATTTT.

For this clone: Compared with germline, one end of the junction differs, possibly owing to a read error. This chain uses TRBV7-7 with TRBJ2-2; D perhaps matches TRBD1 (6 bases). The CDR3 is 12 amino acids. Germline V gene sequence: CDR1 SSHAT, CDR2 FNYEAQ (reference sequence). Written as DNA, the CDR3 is TGTGCTAGCAGCTTGGACAGCGGGGAGCTGTTTTTT. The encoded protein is CASSLDSGELFF.

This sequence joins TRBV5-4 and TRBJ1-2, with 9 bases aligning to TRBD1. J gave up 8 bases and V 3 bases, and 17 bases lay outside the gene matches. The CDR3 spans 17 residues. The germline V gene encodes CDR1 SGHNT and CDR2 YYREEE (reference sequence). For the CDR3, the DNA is TGTGCCAGCAGCTCGGCACTAGGGACCGGGACAGGGCAGGGCTACACCTTC. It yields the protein CASSSALGTGTGQGYTF.

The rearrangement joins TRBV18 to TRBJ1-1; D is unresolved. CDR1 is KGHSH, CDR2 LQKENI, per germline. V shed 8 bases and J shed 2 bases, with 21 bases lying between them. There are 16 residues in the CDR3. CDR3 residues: CASNPNTRWANTEAFF. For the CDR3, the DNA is TGTGCCAGCAACCCGAATACAAGATGGGCTAACACTGAAGCTTTCTTT.

CDR3 nucleotides: TGTGCCAGCAGTAATGACAGATCCTCCATATATTTT. It codes for CASSNDRSSIYF. The rearrangement links TRBV7-6 to TRBJ1-3; weak D call: TRBD1 (5 bases). CDR1 is SGHVS, CDR2 FNYEAQ, per germline. The V gene lost 6 bases and the J gene lost 11 bases, with 14 bases spanning the gap. This CDR3 has 12 amino acids.

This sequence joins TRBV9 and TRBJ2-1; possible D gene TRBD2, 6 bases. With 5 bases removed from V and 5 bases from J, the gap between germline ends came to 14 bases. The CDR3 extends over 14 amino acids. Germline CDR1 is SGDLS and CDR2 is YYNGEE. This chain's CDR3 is CASSWGDGNNEQFF. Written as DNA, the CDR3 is TGTGCCAGCAGTTGGGGGGACGGCAACAATGAGCAGTTCTTC.

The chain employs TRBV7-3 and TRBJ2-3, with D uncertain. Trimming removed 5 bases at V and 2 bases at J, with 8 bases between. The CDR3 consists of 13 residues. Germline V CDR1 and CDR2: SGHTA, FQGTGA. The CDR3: CASSVADTDTQYF. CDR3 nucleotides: TGTGCCAGCAGCGTTGCGGACACAGATACGCAGTATTTT.

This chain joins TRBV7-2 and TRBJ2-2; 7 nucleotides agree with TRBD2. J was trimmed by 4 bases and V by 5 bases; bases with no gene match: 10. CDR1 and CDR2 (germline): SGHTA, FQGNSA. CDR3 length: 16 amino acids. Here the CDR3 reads CASSGGVLATTGELFF. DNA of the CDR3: TGTGCCAGCAGCGGGGGGGTACTAGCGACCACCGGGGAGCTGTTTTTT.

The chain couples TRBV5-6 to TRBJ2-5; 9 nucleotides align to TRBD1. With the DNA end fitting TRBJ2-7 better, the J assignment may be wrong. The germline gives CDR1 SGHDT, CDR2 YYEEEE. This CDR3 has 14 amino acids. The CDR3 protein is CASSLGQGPYEQYF. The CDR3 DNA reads TGTGCCAGCAGCCTCGGACAGGGGCCCTACGAGCAGTACTTC.

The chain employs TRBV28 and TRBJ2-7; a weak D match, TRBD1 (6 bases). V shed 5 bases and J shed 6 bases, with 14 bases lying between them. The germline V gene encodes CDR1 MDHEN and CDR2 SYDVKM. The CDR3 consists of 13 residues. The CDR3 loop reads CASSGNRVGEQYF. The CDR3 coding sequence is TGTGCCAGCAGTGGCAACAGGGTGGGCGAGCAGTACTTC.

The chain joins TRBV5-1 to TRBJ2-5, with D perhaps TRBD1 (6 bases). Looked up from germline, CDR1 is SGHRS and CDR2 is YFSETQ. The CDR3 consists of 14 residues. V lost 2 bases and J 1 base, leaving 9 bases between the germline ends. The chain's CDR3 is CASSLQGTQETQYF. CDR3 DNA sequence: TGCGCCAGCAGCTTACAGGGAACCCAAGAGACCCAGTACTTC.

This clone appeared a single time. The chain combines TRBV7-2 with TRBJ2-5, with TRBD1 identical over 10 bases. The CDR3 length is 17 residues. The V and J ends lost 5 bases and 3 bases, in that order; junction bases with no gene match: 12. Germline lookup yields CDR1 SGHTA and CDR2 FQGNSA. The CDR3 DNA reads TGTGCCAGCAGCAAAGCAGCCGGACAGGGGGTGGAAGAGACCCAGTACTTC. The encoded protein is CASSKAAGQGVEETQYF.

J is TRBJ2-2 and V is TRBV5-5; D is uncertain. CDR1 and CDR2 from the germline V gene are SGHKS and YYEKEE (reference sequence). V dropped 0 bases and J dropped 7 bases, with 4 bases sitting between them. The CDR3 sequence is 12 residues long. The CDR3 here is CASSLGGGELFF. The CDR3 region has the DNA TGTGCCAGCAGCTTGGGAGGCGGGGAGCTGTTTTTT.

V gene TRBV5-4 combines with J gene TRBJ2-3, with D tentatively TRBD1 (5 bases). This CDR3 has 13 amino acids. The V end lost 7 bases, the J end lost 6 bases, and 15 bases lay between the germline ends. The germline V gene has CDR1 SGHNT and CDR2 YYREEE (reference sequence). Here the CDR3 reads CASGYTAGDTQYF. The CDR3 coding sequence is TGTGCCAGCGGCTACACCGCAGGGGATACGCAGTATTTT. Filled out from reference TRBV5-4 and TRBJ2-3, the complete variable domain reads ETGVTQSPTHLIKTRGQQVTLRCSSQSGHNTVSWYQQALGQGPQFIFQYYREEENGRGNFPPRFSGLQFPNYSSELNVNALELDDSALYLCASGYTAGDTQYFGPGTRLTVL.